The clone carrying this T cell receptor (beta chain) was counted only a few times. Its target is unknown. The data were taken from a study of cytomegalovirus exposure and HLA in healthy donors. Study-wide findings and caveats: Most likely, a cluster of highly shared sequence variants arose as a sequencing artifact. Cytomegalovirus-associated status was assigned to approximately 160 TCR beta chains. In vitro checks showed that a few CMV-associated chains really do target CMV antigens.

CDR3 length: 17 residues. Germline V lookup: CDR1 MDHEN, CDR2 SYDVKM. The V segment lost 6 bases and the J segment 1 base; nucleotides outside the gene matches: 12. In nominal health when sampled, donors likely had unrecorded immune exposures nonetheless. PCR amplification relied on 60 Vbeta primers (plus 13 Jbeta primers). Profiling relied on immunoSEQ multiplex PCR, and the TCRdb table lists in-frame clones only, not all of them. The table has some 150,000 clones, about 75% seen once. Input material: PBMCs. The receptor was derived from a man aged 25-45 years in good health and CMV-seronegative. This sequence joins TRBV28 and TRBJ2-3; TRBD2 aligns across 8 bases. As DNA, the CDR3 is TGTGCCAGCAGACCCCCCGCGGGAGGCGCTGGCACAGATACGCAGTATTTT. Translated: CASRPPAGGAGTDTQYF.